These 16 T cell receptor beta chains were sequenced from one sample in a study of T-cell memory formation after mild COVID-19. From the 5' RACE reads, TCRdb called clonotypes with MiXCR, one entry per CDR3 protein. The data contain hundreds of thousands of distinct CDR3 sequences, around 20% of them seen just once; the ten biggest clones take up around 13%. Sample: PBMCs or a T cell subset sorted from them (not recorded which). These receptors were collected from an adult woman who had mild COVID-19 (a few samples of this study predate the infection). Cell type and time point are not known.

A few counts support this clonotype. The chain carries TRBV2 and TRBJ1-3, with D maybe TRBD1 (5 bases). CDR3 size: 15 residues. V lost 5 bases and J 0 bases, leaving 11 bases between the germline ends. Germline V lookup: CDR1 SNHLY, CDR2 FYNNEI. In DNA form, the CDR3 reads TGTGCCAGCAGTTGGGACCAGAACTCTGGAAACACCATATATTTT. It translates to CASSWDQNSGNTIYF.

V usage is TRBV3-1 and J usage is TRBJ1-2; 12 bases map to TRBD1. The J segment lost 2 bases and the V segment lost 4 bases, leaving 2 bases of the junction unmatched. The V gene's germline CDR1 is LGHDT and CDR2 YNNKEL (reference sequence). CDR3 size: 15 residues. CDR3 DNA: TGTGCCAGCAGCCTCGGGACAGGGGGCAACTATGGCTACACCTTC. Residues: CASSLGTGGNYGYTF.

The chain employs TRBV5-1 and TRBJ2-7; 13 bases match TRBD2. There are 18 residues in the CDR3. Losses at the gene ends were 4 bases for V and 2 bases for J; bases not matched to a gene: 12. CDR1 is SGHRS, CDR2 YFSETQ, per germline. As DNA, the CDR3 is TGCGCCAGCAGCGCGTCCGGGACTAGCGGGGCCTCGGCCTACGAGCAGTACTTC. Encoded protein: CASSASGTSGASAYEQYF. Full variable domain (outside the CDR3, taken from reference TRBV5-1 and TRBJ2-7): KAGVTQTPRYLIKTRGQQVTLSCSPISGHRSVSWYQQTPGQGLQFLFEYFSETQRNKGNFPGRFSGRQFSNSRSEMNVSTLELGDSALYLCASSASGTSGASAYEQYFGPGTRLTVT.

This clonotype was counted a few times. V is TRBV25-1 and J is TRBJ2-4; D may be TRBD1 (6 bases). Germline V CDR1 and CDR2: MGHDK, SYGVNS. The CDR3 has 20 amino acids. V shed 6 bases and J shed 1 base, with 28 bases lying between them. CDR3 loop: CASSSTSQGPSISAKNIQYF. The CDR3 DNA follows: TGTGCCAGCAGCTCCACTTCCCAGGGGCCATCGATCTCGGCCAAAAACATTCAGTACTTC.

This clonotype has a count of ten or more. V gene TRBV4-1 combines with J gene TRBJ2-7, with D uncertain. Trimming took off 0 bases at V and 2 bases at J, with 17 bases between the two ends. The CDR3 is 17 amino acids. The germline V gene encodes CDR1 MGHRA and CDR2 YSYEKL. CDR3 sequence: CASSQDFLGAATYEQYF. CDR3 coding DNA: TGCGCCAGCAGCCAAGACTTCTTAGGCGCGGCCACCTACGAGCAGTACTTC.

This clonotype was counted a few times. The chain carries TRBV4-2 and TRBJ2-1; D possibly corresponds to TRBD1 (6 bases). V shed 7 bases and J shed 4 bases, with 11 bases lying between them. Germline lookup yields CDR1 LGHNA and CDR2 YNFKEQ. This CDR3 is built from 13 residues. This CDR3 is CASTEGTYNEQFF. CDR3 coding DNA: TGTGCCAGCACAGAGGGGACATACAATGAGCAGTTCTTC.

Ten or more counts support this clonotype. The chain has TRBV20-1 and TRBJ1-4; D gene unclear. The CDR3 sequence is 14 residues long. CDR1 and CDR2 from the germline V gene are DFQATT and SNEGSKA (reference sequence). V shed 3 bases and J shed 7 bases, with 15 bases lying between them. The CDR3 region has the DNA TGCAGTGCTAGCAGTGGTCGGATCCTTGAAAAACTGTTTTTT. Its translation is CSASSGRILEKLFF.

A few counts support this clonotype. The junction departs from germline at one end; a sequencing error may be responsible. The chain couples TRBV7-7 to TRBJ2-1; TRBD2 matches at 9 bases. Per germline, CDR1 SSHAT and CDR2 FNYEAQ (reference sequence). The CDR3 length is 16 residues. The CDR3 loop reads CASSLSPSGKVNEQFF. The CDR3 DNA reads TGTGCTAGCAGCTTATCCCCTAGCGGGAAAGTCAATGAGCAGTTCTTC.

This clonotype was seen a handful of times. The rearrangement joins TRBV30 to TRBJ2-2, with a weak D call TRBD1 (5 bases). Germline assignment: CDR1 GTSNPN and CDR2 SVGIG (reference sequence). V lost 2 bases, J lost 5 bases, and 15 bases lay in between. The CDR3 runs 15 residues. The CDR3 DNA is TGTGCCTGGAGTCCGTCAGGGCTAGGGACCGGGGAGCTGTTTTTT. This gives the protein CAWSPSGLGTGELFF.

The J gene is TRBJ2-1, the V gene TRBV7-4, with TRBD2 as a possible D gene (5 bases). V was clipped by 1 base and J by 1 base, with 14 bases between them. The CDR3 contains 17 residues. The germline V gene has CDR1 SGHVT and CDR2 SQSDAQ. CDR3 bases: TGTGCCAGCAGCTTAGGGGAGCAGCTTTGTTCCTACAATGAGCAGTTCTTC. It translates to CASSLGEQLCSYNEQFF.

This clonotype came up a few times. The V gene is TRBV12-3 or TRBV12-4, the J gene TRBJ2-7; D uncertain. Trimming left V 6 bases short and J 6 bases short, with 9 bases between. This CDR3 has 11 residues. Here the CDR3 DNA reads TGTGCCAGCAGACTTGGGATCGAGCAGTACTTC. Translation: CASRLGIEQYF.

The chain has TRBV24-1 and TRBJ2-1; 9 nucleotides align to TRBD1. Germline CDR1 KGHDR, CDR2 SFDVKD. The CDR3 runs to 16 residues. V was pared by 0 bases and J by 9 bases, with 8 bases of the junction left unmatched. CDR3 protein: CATSDLWGQGRGEQFF. CDR3 coding DNA: TGTGCCACCAGTGATTTGTGGGGACAGGGAAGGGGTGAGCAGTTCTTC.

This clonotype occurred many times. The junction differs from germline at one of its ends, possibly a read error. The V gene is TRBV7-2, the J gene TRBJ2-1, with D tentatively TRBD2 (6 bases). Germline V gene data show CDR1 as SGHTA and CDR2 as FQGNSA. This CDR3 is built from 14 residues. This CDR3 is CASRLDYVGNEQFF. CDR3 nucleotides: TGTGCCAGCCGCTTGGACTACGTAGGGAATGAGCAGTTCTTC. Based on the CDR3 plus reference TRBV7-2 and TRBJ2-1, the full variable domain is GAGVSQSPSNKVTEKGKDVELRCDPISGHTALYWYRQSLGQGLEFLIYFQGNSAPDKSGLPSDRFSAERTGGSVSTLTIQRTQQEDSAVYLCASRLDYVGNEQFFGPGTRLTVL.

This chain uses TRBV7-2 with TRBJ2-1; TRBD2 aligns across 8 bases. With 5 bases clipped from V and 0 bases from J, the junction kept 9 bases outside the gene matches. This CDR3 has 17 amino acids. The V gene's germline CDR1 is SGHTA and CDR2 FQGNSA. The CDR3 protein is CASSPQTSASSYNEQFF. The CDR3 DNA follows: TGTGCCAGCAGCCCACAGACTAGCGCGAGCTCCTACAATGAGCAGTTCTTC.

This clonotype has more than one count but fewer than ten. The chain joins TRBV12-3 or TRBV12-4 to TRBJ2-1, with TRBD1 matching 8 bases. CDR3 length equals 15 residues. J gave up 0 bases and V 5 bases, and 3 bases lay outside the gene matches. CDR3 in DNA: TGTGCCAGCAGTCAGGACAGGGACTCCTACAATGAGCAGTTCTTC. Its translation is CASSQDRDSYNEQFF.

This clonotype was detected only a few times. The chain uses TRBV20-1 and TRBJ1-1; 7 bases agree with TRBD1. Trimming took 1 base from V and 5 from J; bases not matched to a gene: 4. Germline loops: CDR1 DFQATT, CDR2 SNEGSKA (reference sequence). The CDR3 consists of 13 residues. In DNA, the CDR3 is TGCAGTGCTAGAGGCAGGGGGTGGACTGAAGCTTTCTTT. This encodes CSARGRGWTEAFF.